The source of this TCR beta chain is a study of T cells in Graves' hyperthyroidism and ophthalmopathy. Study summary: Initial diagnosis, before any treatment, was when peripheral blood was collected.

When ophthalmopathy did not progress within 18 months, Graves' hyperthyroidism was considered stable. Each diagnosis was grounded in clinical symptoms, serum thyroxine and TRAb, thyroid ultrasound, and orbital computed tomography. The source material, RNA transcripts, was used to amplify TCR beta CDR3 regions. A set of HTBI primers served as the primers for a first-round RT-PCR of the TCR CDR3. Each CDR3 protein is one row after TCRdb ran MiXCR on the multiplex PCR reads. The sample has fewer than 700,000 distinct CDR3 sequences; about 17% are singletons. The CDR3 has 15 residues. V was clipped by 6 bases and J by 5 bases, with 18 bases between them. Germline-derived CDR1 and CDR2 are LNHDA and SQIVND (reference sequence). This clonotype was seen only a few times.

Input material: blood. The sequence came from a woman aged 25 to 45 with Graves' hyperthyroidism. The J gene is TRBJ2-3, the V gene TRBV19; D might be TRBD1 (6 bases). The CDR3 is CASRMGHPRRDTQYF. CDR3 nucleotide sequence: TGTGCCAGTAGGATGGGACATCCGAGGAGAGATACGCAGTATTTT.